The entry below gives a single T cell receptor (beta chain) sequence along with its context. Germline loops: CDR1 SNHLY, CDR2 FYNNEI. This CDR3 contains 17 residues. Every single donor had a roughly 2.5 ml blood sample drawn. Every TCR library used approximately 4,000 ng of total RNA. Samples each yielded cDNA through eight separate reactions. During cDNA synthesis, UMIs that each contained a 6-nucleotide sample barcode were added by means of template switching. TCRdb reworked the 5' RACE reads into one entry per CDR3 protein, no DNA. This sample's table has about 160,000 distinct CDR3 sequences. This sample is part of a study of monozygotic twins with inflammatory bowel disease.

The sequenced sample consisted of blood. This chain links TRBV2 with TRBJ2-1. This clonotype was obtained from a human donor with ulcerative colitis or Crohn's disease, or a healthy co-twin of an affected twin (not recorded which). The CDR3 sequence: CASSEALELSSYNEQFF.